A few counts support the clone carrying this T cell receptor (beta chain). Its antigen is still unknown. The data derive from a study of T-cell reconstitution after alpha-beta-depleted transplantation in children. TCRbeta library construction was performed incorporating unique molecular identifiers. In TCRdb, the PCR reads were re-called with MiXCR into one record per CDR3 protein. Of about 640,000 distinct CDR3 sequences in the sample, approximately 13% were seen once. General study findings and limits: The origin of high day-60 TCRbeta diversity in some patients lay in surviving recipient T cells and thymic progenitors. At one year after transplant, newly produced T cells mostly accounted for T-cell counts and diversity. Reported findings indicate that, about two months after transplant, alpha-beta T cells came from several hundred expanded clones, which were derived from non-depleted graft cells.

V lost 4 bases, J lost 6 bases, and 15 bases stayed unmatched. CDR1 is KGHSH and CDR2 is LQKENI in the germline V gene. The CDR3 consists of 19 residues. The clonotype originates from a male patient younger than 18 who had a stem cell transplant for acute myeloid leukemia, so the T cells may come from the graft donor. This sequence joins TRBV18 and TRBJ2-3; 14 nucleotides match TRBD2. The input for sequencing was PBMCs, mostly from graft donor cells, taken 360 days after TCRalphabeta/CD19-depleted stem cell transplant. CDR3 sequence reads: CASSLPGLAGEMFVDTQYF. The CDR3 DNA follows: TGTGCCAGCTCACTTCCGGGACTAGCGGGAGAGATGTTTGTGGATACGCAGTATTTT. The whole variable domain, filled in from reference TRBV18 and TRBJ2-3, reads NAGVMQNPRHLVRRRGQEARLRCSPMKGHSHVYWYRQLPEEGLKFMVYLQKENIIDESGMPKERFSAEFPKEGPSILRIQQVVRGDSAAYFCASSLPGLAGEMFVDTQYFGPGTRLTVL.